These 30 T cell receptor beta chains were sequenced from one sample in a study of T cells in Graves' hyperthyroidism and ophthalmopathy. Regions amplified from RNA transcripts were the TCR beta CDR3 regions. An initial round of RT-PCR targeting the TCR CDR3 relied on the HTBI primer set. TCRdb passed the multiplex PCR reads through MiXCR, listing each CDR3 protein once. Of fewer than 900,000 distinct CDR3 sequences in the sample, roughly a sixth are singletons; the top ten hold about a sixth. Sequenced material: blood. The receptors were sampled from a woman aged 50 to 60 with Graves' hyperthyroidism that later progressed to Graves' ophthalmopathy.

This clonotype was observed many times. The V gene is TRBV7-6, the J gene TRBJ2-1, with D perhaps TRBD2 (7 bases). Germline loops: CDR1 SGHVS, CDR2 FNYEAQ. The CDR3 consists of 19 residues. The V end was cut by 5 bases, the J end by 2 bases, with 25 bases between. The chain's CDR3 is CASSGGVRGGGGPYNEQFF. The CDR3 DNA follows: TGTGCCAGCAGCGGAGGGGTCAGGGGCGGCGGGGGACCCTACAATGAGCAGTTCTTC.

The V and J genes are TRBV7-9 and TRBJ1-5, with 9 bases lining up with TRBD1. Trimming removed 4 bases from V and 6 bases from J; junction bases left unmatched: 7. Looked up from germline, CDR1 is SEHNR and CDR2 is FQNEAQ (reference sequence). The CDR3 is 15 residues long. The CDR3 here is CASSSTGQGLQPQHF. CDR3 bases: TGTGCCAGCAGCTCTACTGGACAGGGGCTTCAGCCCCAGCATTTT.

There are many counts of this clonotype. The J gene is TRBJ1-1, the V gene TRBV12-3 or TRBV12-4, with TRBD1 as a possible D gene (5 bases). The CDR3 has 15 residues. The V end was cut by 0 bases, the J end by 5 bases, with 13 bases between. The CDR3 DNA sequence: TGTGCCAGCAGTTTAGCTTGGGGGAGACGAACTGAAGCTTTCTTT. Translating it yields CASSLAWGRRTEAFF.

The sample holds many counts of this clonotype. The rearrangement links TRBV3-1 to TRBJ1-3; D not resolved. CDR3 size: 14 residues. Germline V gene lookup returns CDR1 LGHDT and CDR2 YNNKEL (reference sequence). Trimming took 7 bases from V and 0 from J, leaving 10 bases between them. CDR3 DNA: TGTGCCAGCAAATCGTACCGCTCTGGAAACACCATATATTTT. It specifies CASKSYRSGNTIYF. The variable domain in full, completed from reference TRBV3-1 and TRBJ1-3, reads DTAVSQTPKYLVTQMGNDKSIKCEQNLGHDTMYWYKQDSKKFLKIMFSYNNKELIINETVPNRFSPKSPDKAHLNLHINSLELGDSAVYFCASKSYRSGNTIYFGEGSWLTVV.

DNA for the CDR3: TGCGCCAGCAGCCAAGATAGGGGTTGGGAGCAGTACTTC. This codes for CASSQDRGWEQYF. The V gene is TRBV4-1, the J gene TRBJ2-7, with D tentatively TRBD1 (5 bases). V gave up 0 bases and J gave up 7 bases, with 10 bases separating them. Germline V gives CDR1 MGHRA, CDR2 YSYEKL. The CDR3 contains 13 residues.

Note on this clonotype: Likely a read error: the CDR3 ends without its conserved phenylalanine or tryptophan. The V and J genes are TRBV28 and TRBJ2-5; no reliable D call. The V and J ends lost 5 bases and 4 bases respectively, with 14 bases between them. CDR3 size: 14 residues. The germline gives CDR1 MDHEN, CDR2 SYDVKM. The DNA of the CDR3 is TGTGCCAGCAGTCCCCGGACGTTAGGAGAGACCCAGTACCTC. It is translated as CASSPRTLGETQYL.

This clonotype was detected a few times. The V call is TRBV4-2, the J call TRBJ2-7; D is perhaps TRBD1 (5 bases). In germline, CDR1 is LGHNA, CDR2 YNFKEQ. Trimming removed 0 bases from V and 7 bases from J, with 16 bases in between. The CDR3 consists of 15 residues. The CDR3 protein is CASSQDSGQGREQYF. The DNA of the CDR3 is TGTGCCAGCAGCCAAGATTCCGGGCAGGGCAGGGAGCAGTACTTC.

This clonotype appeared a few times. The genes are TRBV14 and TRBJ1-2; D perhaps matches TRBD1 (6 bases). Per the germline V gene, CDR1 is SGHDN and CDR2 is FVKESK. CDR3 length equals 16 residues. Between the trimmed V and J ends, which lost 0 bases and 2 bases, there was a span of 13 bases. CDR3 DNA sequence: TGTGCCAGCAGCCAAGACTTACAGGGACCGAACTATGGCTACACCTTC. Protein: CASSQDLQGPNYGYTF.

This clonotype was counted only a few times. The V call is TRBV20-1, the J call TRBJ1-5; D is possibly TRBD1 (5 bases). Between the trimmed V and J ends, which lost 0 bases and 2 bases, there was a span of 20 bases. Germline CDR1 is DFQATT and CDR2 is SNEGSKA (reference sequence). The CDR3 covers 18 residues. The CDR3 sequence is CSARDEKFGQGGNQPQHF. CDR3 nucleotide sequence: TGCAGTGCTAGAGATGAGAAATTTGGGCAGGGCGGCAATCAGCCCCAGCATTTT.

This CDR3 reads CASGDLAGGLETQYF. The CDR3 bases are TGTGCCAGCGGTGATCTAGCGGGGGGGCTTGAGACCCAGTACTTC. The chain is built from TRBV12-3 or TRBV12-4 and TRBJ2-5; 12 nucleotides match TRBD2. This CDR3 is 15 amino acids long. V shed 8 bases and J 5 bases; nucleotides not matched to a gene: 9.

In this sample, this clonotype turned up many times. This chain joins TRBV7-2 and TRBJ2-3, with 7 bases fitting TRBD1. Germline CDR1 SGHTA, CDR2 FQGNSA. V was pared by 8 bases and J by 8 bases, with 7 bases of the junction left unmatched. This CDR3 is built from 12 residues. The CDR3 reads CASPLGGVTQYF. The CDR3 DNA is TGTGCCAGCCCCCTAGGGGGCGTTACGCAGTATTTT.

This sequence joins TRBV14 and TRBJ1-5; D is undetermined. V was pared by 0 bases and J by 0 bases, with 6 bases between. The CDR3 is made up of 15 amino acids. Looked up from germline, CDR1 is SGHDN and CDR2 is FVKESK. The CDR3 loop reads CASSQEVGSNQPQHF. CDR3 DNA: TGTGCCAGCAGCCAAGAGGTTGGTAGCAATCAGCCCCAGCATTTT. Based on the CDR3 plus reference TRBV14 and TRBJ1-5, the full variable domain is EAGVTQFPSHSVIEKGQTVTLRCDPISGHDNLYWYRRVMGKEIKFLLHFVKESKQDESGMPNNRFLAERTGGTYSTLKVQPAELEDSGVYFCASSQEVGSNQPQHFGDGTRLSIL.

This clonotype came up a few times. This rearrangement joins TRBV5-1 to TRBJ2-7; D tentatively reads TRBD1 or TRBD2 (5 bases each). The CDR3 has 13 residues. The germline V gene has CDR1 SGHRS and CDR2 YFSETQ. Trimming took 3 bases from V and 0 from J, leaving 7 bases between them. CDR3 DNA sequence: TGCGCCAGCAGCTGGGACGGCTCCTACGAGCAGTACTTC. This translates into CASSWDGSYEQYF.

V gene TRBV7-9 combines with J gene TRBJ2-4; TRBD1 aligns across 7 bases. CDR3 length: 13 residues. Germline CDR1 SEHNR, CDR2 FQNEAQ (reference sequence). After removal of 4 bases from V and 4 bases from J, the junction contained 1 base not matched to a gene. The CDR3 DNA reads TGTGCCAGCAGCTGGGGACAGAAAAACATTCAGTACTTC. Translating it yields CASSWGQKNIQYF.

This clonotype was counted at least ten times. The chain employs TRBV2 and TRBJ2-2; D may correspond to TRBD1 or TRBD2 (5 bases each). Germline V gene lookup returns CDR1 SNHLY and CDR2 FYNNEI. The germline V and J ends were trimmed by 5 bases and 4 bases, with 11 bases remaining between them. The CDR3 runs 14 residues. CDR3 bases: TGTGCCAGCAGTTGGGACCGAGGCACCGGGGAGCTGTTTTTT. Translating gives CASSWDRGTGELFF.

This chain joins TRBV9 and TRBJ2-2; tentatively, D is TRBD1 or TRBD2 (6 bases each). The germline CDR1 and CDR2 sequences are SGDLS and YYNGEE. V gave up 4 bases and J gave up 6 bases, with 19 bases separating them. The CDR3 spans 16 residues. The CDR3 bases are TGTGCCAGCAGCCCACTGGCCCTCGGGGGCCCCGGGGAGCTGTTTTTT. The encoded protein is CASSPLALGGPGELFF.

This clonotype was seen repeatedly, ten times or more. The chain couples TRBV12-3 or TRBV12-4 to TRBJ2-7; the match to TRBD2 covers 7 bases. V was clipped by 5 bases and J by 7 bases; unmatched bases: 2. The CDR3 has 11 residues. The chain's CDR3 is CASSLRGEQYF. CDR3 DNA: TGTGCCAGCAGTCTGCGGGGGGAGCAGTACTTC.

The CDR3 DNA is TGCAGCGGGTTCGGGGGTTCCTACAATGAGCAGTTCTTC. It is translated as CSGFGGSYNEQFF. The chain links TRBV29-1 to TRBJ2-1, with TRBD2 as a possible D gene (6 bases). The CDR3 is 13 residues long. V was pared by 7 bases and J by 1 base, with 11 bases between. Per germline, CDR1 SQVTM and CDR2 ANQGSEA.

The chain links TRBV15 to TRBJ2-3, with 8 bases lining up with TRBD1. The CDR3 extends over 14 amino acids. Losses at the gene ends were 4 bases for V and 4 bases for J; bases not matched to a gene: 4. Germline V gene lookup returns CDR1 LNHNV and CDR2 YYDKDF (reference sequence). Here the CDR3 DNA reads TGTGCCACCAGCACCAGGGGGCAGGCAGATACGCAGTATTTT. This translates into CATSTRGQADTQYF.

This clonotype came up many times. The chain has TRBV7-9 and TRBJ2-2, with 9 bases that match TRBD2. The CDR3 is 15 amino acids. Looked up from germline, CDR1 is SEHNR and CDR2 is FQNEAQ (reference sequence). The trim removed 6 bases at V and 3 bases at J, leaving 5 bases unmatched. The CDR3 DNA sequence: TGTGCCAGCAGAGTTAGCGGGGGATACACCGGGGAGCTGTTTTTT. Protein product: CASRVSGGYTGELFF.

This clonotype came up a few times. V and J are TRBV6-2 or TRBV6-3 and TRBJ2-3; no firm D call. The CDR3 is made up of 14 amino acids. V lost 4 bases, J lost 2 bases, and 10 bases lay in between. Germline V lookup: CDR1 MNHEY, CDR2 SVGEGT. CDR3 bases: TGTGCCAGCAGTTGGGCCAGGAACACAGATACGCAGTATTTT. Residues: CASSWARNTDTQYF.

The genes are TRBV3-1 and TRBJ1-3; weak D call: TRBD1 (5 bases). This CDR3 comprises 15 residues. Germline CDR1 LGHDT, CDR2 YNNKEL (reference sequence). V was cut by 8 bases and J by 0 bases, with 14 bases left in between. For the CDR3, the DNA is TGTGCCAGCGGTAGGGACCACCACTCTGGAAACACCATATATTTT. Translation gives CASGRDHHSGNTIYF.

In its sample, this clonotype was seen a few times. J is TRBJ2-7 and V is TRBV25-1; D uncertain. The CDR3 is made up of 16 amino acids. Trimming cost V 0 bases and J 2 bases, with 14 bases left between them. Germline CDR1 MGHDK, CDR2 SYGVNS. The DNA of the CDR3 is TGTGCCAGCAGTGAATATATCTCTTGGGAACCCTACGAGCAGTACTTC. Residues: CASSEYISWEPYEQYF.

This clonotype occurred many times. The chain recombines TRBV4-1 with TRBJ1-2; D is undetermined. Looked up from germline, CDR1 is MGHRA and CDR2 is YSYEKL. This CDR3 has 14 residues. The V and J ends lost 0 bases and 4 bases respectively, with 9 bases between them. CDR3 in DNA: TGCGCCAGCAGCCAAGATGAGACCTCCTATGGCTACACCTTC. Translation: CASSQDETSYGYTF.

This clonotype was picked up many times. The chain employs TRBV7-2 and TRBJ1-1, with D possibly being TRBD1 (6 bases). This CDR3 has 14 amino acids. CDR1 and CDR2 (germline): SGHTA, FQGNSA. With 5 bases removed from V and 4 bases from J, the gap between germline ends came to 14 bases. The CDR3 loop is CASSPRGGSTEAFF. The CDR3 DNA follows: TGTGCCAGCAGCCCCCGAGGGGGTAGCACTGAAGCTTTCTTT.

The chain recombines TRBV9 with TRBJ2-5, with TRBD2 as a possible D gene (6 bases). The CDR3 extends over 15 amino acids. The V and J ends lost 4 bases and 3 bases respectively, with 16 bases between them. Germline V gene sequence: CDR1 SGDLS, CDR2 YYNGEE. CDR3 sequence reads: CASSPTGTVKETQYF. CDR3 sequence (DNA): TGTGCCAGCAGCCCGACCGGGACTGTGAAAGAGACCCAGTACTTC.

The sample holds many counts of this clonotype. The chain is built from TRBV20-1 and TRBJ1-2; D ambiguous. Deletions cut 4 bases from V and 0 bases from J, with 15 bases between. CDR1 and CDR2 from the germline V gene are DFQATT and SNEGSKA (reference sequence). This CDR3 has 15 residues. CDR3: CSAMRPAPANYGYTF. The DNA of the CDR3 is TGCAGTGCTATGAGACCAGCGCCTGCTAACTATGGCTACACCTTC.

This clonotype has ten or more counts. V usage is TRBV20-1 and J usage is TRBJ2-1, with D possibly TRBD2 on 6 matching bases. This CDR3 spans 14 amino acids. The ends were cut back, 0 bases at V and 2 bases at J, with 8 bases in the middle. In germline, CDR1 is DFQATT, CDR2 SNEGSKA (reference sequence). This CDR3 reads CSAREGGAYNEQFF. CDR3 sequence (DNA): TGCAGTGCTAGAGAGGGGGGAGCCTACAATGAGCAGTTCTTC.

CDR3 bases: TGCGCCAGCAGCCCCGGACAGGTGGGGGATGAGCAGTTCTTC. Translation: CASSPGQVGDEQFF. The chain uses TRBV4-1 and TRBJ2-1; TRBD1 aligns across 7 bases. Unmatched junction bases numbered 8, after V lost 4 bases and J lost 8 bases. Germline assignment: CDR1 MGHRA and CDR2 YSYEKL. This CDR3 region has 14 residues.

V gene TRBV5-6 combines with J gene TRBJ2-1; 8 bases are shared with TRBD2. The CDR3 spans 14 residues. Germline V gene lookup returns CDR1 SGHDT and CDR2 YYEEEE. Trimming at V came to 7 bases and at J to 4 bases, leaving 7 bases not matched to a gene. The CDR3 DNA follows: TGTGCCAGCTCTACGGGGGGGGGATACAATGAGCAGTTCTTC. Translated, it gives CASSTGGGYNEQFF.